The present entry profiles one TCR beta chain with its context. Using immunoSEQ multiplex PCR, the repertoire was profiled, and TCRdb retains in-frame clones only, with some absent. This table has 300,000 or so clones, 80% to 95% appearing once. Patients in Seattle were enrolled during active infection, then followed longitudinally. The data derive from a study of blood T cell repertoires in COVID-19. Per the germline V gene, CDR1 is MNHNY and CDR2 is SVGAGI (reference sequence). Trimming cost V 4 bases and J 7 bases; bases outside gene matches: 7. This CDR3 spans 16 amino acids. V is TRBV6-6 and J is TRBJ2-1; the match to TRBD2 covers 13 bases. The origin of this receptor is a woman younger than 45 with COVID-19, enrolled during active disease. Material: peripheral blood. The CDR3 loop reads CASSSGTSGIRNEQFF. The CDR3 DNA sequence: TGTGCCAGCAGTTCCGGGACTAGCGGGATAAGGAATGAGCAGTTCTTC.